This entry features one T cell receptor (beta chain) sequence. No antigen is known for it. The data stem from a study of T cells in Graves' hyperthyroidism and ophthalmopathy. Whole-study findings and limits: Most thyroid clonotypes that were expanded above 0.001 also turned up in blood.

The germline V and J ends were trimmed by 7 bases and 3 bases, with 24 bases remaining between them. Germline V lookup: CDR1 LNHDA, CDR2 SQIVND (reference sequence). The CDR3 has 18 amino acids. Graves' hyperthyroidism was deemed stable given no ophthalmopathy progression within 18 months. RNA transcripts were the template for amplifying TCR beta CDR3 regions. First-round RT-PCR of the TCR CDR3 relied on the HTBI primer set. TCRdb ran MiXCR on the multiplex PCR reads and lists one entry per CDR3 protein. This table has some 740,000 distinct CDR3 sequences, 14% appearing once. This sequence joins TRBV19 and TRBJ1-4; tentatively, D is TRBD1 (5 bases). The sequence was collected from a woman aged 18-30 years with Graves' hyperthyroidism. Input material: blood. The CDR3 DNA follows: TGTGCCAGTACCATCGCGAGGAAAGGGGATGGGGCTAATGAAAAACTGTTTTTT. Amino acid sequence: CASTIARKGDGANEKLFF.